This T cell receptor beta chain was sequenced in a study of cytotoxic CD8 clonotypes in ibrutinib-treated CLL. Across the study: The study recorded mean values of 255,043 productive templates and tens of thousands of productive rearrangements per sample.

Assay: immunoSEQ multiplex PCR; the TCRdb copy retains only in-frame clones and omits some. Of roughly 200,000 clones in the sample, 55% to 85% were seen once. Notes on this clone: The target antigen is unknown.

Whole-study findings and limits: Clonality rose at ibrutinib response and fell back toward baseline at progression. The public clonotypes identified were infrequent and showed contraction or stability on treatment.

The sequenced sample was PBMCs, obtained after 24 months of ibrutinib treatment. The clonotype originates from a human donor with chronic lymphocytic leukemia.

The CDR3 spells CASSLGQPEQFF. Here the CDR3 DNA reads TGCGCCAGCAGCTTGGGTCAGCCCGAGCAGTTCTTC. The chain couples TRBV5-1 to TRBJ2-1; D is undetermined. Germline-derived CDR1 and CDR2 are SGHRS and YFSETQ. The CDR3 is 12 amino acids. Between the trimmed V and J ends, which lost 0 bases and 10 bases, there was a span of 8 bases.